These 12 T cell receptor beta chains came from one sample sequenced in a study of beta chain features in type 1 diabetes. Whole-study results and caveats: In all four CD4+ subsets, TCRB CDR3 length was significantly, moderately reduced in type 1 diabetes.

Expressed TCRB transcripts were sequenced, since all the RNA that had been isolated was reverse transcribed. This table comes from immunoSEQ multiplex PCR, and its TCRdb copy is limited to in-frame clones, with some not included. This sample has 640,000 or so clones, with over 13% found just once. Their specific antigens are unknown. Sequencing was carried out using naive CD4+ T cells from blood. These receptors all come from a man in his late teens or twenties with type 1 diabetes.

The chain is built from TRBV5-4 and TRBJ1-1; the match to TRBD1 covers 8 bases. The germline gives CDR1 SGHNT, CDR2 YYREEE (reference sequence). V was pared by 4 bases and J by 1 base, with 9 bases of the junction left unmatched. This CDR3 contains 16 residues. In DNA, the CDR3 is TGTGCCAGCAGCCACGCAGGGGGCAGATCGAACACTGAAGCTTTCTTT. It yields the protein CASSHAGGRSNTEAFF.

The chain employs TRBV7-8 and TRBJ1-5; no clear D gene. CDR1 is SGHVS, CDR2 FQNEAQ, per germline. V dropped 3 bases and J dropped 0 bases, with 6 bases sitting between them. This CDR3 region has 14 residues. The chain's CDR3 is CASSFDTSNQPQHF. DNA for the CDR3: TGTGCCAGCAGCTTTGACACTAGCAATCAGCCCCAGCATTTT.

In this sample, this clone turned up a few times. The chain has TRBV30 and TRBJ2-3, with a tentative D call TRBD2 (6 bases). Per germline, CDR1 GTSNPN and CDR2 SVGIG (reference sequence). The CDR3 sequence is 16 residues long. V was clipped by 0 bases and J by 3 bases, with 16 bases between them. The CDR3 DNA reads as TGTGCCTGGAGTGTATACGGACTAATAAGGACAGATACGCAGTATTTT. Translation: CAWSVYGLIRTDTQYF.

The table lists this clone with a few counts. As DNA, the CDR3 is TGCGCCAGCAGCCATCAATTGGCAGGAGTTAACTATGGCTACACCTTC. Translated: CASSHQLAGVNYGYTF. This chain connects TRBV4-1 to TRBJ1-2, with D hard to call. Germline V CDR1 and CDR2: MGHRA, YSYEKL. The V gene lost 3 bases and the J gene lost 1 base, with 15 bases spanning the gap. This CDR3 comprises 16 residues.

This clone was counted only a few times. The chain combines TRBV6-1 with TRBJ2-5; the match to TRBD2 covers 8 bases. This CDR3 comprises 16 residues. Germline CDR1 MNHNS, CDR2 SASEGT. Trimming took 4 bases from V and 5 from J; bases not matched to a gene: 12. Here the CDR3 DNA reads TGTGCCAGCAGTGCCATAGCGGGAAGCTTGGCGGAGACCCAGTACTTC. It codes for CASSAIAGSLAETQYF.

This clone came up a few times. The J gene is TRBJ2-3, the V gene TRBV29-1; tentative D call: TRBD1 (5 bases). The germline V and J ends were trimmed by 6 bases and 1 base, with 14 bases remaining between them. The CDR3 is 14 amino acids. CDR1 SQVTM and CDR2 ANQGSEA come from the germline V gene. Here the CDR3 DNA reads TGCAGCGTGCTTGGGGCCCCTCGCACAGATACGCAGTATTTT. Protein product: CSVLGAPRTDTQYF.

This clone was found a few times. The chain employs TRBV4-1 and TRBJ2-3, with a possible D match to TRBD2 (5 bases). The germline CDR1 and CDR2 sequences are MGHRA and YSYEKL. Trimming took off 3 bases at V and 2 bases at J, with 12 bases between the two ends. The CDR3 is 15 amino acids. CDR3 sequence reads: CASSQILEATDTQYF. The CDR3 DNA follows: TGCGCCAGCAGCCAGATACTAGAGGCCACAGATACGCAGTATTTT.

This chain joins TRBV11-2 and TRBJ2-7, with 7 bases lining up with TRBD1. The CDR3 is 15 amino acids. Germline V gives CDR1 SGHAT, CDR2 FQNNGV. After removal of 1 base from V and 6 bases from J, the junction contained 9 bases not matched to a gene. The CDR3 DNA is TGTGCCAGCAGCTTAGGGGGGACAGTGACGTCCGAGCAGTACTTC. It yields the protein CASSLGGTVTSEQYF.

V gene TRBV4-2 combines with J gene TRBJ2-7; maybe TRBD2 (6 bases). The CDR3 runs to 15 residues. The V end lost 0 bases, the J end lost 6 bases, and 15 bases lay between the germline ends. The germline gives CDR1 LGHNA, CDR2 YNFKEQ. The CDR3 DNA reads TGTGCCAGCAGCCAAGAGCCCGGGACTTCCAGCGAGCAGTACTTC. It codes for CASSQEPGTSSEQYF.

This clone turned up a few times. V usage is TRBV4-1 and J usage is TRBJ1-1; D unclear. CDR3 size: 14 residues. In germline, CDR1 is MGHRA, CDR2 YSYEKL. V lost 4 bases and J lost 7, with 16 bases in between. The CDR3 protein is CASSRKLDRNEAFF. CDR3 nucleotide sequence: TGCGCCAGCAGCCGGAAACTTGATAGGAATGAAGCTTTCTTT.

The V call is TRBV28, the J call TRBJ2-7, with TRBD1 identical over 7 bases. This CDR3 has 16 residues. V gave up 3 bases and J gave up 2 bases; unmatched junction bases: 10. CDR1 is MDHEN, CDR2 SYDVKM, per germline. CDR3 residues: CASSFRGGSFTYEQYF. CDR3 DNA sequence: TGTGCCAGCAGTTTCAGAGGGGGCTCCTTCACCTACGAGCAGTACTTC.

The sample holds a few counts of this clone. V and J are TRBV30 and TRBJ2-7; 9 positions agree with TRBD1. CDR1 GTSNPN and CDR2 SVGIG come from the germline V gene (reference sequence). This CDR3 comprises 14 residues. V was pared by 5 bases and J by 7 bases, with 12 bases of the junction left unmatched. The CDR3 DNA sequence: TGTGCCTGGCGTTCCGGGACAGGGTTGGGAGAGCAGTACTTC. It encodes CAWRSGTGLGEQYF.